This entry lists 24 T cell receptor beta chains sequenced from one sample in a study of cytomegalovirus exposure and HLA in healthy donors. Both 60 Vbeta primers and 13 Jbeta primers went into the PCR. The method was immunoSEQ multiplex PCR; TCRdb's version includes in-frame clones alone and lacks a portion of them. The profile covers approximately 99,000 clones, with 73% appearing a single time and over 3% taken by the ten largest. The sample comprised PBMCs. The origin of the receptors is a man aged 40-49 years in good health and CMV-seronegative.

The V and J genes are TRBV27 and TRBJ2-2, with D possibly matching TRBD1 (6 bases). Trimming cost V 6 bases and J 3 bases, with 8 bases left between them. There are 13 residues in the CDR3. Germline V CDR1 and CDR2: MNHEY, SMNVEV (reference sequence). Written as DNA, the CDR3 is TGTGCCAGCAGCCGACAGGACACCGGGGAGCTGTTTTTT. Amino acids: CASSRQDTGELFF.

The V gene is TRBV7-8, the J gene TRBJ2-7, with 8 nucleotides matching TRBD1. With V trimmed by 5 bases and J by 7 bases, 13 bases remained unmatched. Per the germline V gene, CDR1 is SGHVS and CDR2 is FQNEAQ. The CDR3 extends over 15 amino acids. CDR3 DNA: TGTGCCAGCAGCAGCCAGGACAGGGCCCCCTGGGAGCAGTACTTC. Protein product: CASSSQDRAPWEQYF.

This clone was counted ten times or more. V usage is TRBV27 and J usage is TRBJ2-7; D perhaps matches TRBD1 (5 bases). The CDR3 is 14 residues long. Trimming cost V 6 bases and J 0 bases, with 12 bases left between them. Germline V gives CDR1 MNHEY, CDR2 SMNVEV (reference sequence). CDR3 DNA: TGTGCCAGCAGCCTACAGGTTAGCTCCTACGAGCAGTACTTC. It encodes CASSLQVSSYEQYF.

The rearrangement uses TRBV18 and TRBJ2-4; tentatively, D is TRBD2 (6 bases). Germline V CDR1 and CDR2: KGHSH, LQKENI. The CDR3 is 13 residues long. V gave up 6 bases and J gave up 5 bases, with 11 bases separating them. DNA of the CDR3: TGTGCCAGCTCCGCGGGACCTGAAAACATTCAGTACTTC. Translated: CASSAGPENIQYF.

The chain recombines TRBV13 with TRBJ1-1; D is perhaps TRBD1 (6 bases). The CDR3 loop spans 13 amino acids. Deletions cut 3 bases from V and 5 bases from J, with 10 bases between. The V gene's germline CDR1 is PRHDT and CDR2 FYEKMQ (reference sequence). CDR3 sequence: CASSLNRVTEAFF. The CDR3 nucleotides are TGTGCCAGCAGCTTGAACAGGGTAACTGAAGCTTTCTTT.

This chain connects TRBV4-2 to TRBJ2-2; D is perhaps TRBD1 (6 bases). CDR3 length equals 15 residues. Trimming took 5 bases from V and 7 from J, leaving 17 bases between them. Germline CDR1 is LGHNA and CDR2 is YNFKEQ. The CDR3 here is CASSVRDTEDGELFF. CDR3 DNA sequence: TGTGCCAGCAGCGTCCGGGACACCGAAGACGGGGAGCTGTTTTTT.

The CDR3, as DNA: TGTGCCAGCAGCTGGGGAACAGGGGGGAACTACGAGCAGTACTTC. Amino acid sequence: CASSWGTGGNYEQYF. The chain couples TRBV7-6 to TRBJ2-7; TRBD1 matches at 8 bases. Germline V CDR1 and CDR2: SGHVS, FNYEAQ. The CDR3 loop spans 15 amino acids. The junction had 8 bases not matched to a gene; V was cut back by 4 bases and J by 3 bases.

This sequence joins TRBV6-1 and TRBJ1-6; D remains unclear. The germline V gene encodes CDR1 MNHNS and CDR2 SASEGT. V was pared by 4 bases and J by 8 bases, with 18 bases between. The CDR3 totals 16 residues. The CDR3: CASSAHPGAWDSPLHF. The CDR3 coding sequence is TGTGCCAGCAGTGCTCACCCGGGAGCTTGGGATTCACCCCTCCACTTT.

V gene TRBV7-2 combines with J gene TRBJ1-5; maybe TRBD1 (6 bases). This CDR3 comprises 15 residues. From germline, CDR1 is SGHTA and CDR2 FQGNSA. V was cut by 7 bases and J by 1 base, with 14 bases left in between. CDR3 DNA: TGTGCCAGCATGTCGGGGGGCAGGAGCAATCAGCCCCAGCATTTT. It translates to CASMSGGRSNQPQHF.

The CDR3 is CASSQDGPSGFSTDTQYF. CDR3 in DNA: TGCGCCAGCAGCCAAGATGGTCCTAGCGGATTTAGCACAGATACGCAGTATTTT. This chain links TRBV4-1 with TRBJ2-3; 7 nucleotides agree with TRBD2. Germline lookup yields CDR1 MGHRA and CDR2 YSYEKL. Germline trimming cut 0 bases from V and 0 bases from J; bases unmatched to any gene: 9. CDR3 length: 18 residues.

The V call is TRBV4-2, the J call TRBJ2-7; possible D gene TRBD2, 6 bases. The CDR3 has 15 amino acids. Germline V gene sequence: CDR1 LGHNA, CDR2 YNFKEQ. Trimming took off 0 bases at V and 5 bases at J, with 14 bases between the two ends. CDR3 sequence (DNA): TGTGCCAGCAGCCAAGAGGAGGGCGGAAGGAACGAGCAGTACTTC. Its protein is CASSQEEGGRNEQYF.

The chain joins TRBV29-1 to TRBJ2-1, with TRBD1 as a possible D gene (5 bases). The germline gives CDR1 SQVTM, CDR2 ANQGSEA. Trimming cost V 2 bases and J 7 bases, with 15 bases left between them. The CDR3 spans 14 residues. CDR3 region: CSVERTYNDNEQFF. CDR3 nucleotide sequence: TGCAGCGTTGAAAGGACATACAACGATAATGAGCAGTTCTTC.

The V and J genes are TRBV7-7 and TRBJ2-2; D call uncertain. CDR1 SSHAT and CDR2 FNYEAQ come from the germline V gene (reference sequence). Trimming removed 2 bases from V and 3 bases from J, with 16 bases in between. The CDR3 runs 17 residues. The DNA of the CDR3 is TGTGCCAGCAGCTTAACCTCCGCAGGCCGCGACACCGGGGAGCTGTTTTTT. It translates to CASSLTSAGRDTGELFF.

This rearrangement joins TRBV23-1 to TRBJ1-2; 8 positions agree with TRBD1. TRBV23-1 has ORF status, its function being uncertain. CDR3 length: 13 residues. V lost 4 bases to trimming and J lost 6 bases; unmatched junction nucleotides: 4. The DNA of the CDR3 is TGCGCCAGCAGTCGGGGGGACAGGCATGGCTACACCTTC. Translation: CASSRGDRHGYTF.

The chain carries TRBV27 and TRBJ2-7, with D perhaps matching TRBD2 (7 bases). CDR3 length equals 14 residues. Germline CDR1 and CDR2: MNHEY and SMNVEV (reference sequence). V was cut by 3 bases and J by 2 bases, with 11 bases left in between. For the CDR3, the DNA is TGTGCCAGCAGTTTTGGGGGGGCCCCCTACGAGCAGTACTTC. Protein product: CASSFGGAPYEQYF.

The chain couples TRBV5-4 to TRBJ2-1, with D perhaps TRBD1 (6 bases). V shed 4 bases and J shed 7 bases, with 18 bases lying between them. This CDR3 comprises 15 residues. Germline V gene lookup returns CDR1 SGHNT and CDR2 YYREEE (reference sequence). Written as DNA, the CDR3 is TGTGCCAGCAGCACAGGGCAGGGGTTTTTTAATGAGCAGTTCTTC. Protein: CASSTGQGFFNEQFF.

This clone was observed once. The rearrangement joins TRBV4-2 to TRBJ2-5; 7 bases fit TRBD1. This CDR3 contains 15 residues. J was trimmed by 4 bases and V by 4 bases; bases with no gene match: 9. CDR1 is LGHNA and CDR2 is YNFKEQ in the germline V gene. Written as DNA, the CDR3 is TGTGCCAGCAGCCTTACAGGGGCGAGGTCAGAGACCCAGTACTTC. Translated: CASSLTGARSETQYF.

The V gene is TRBV4-3, the J gene TRBJ2-3; a weak D match, TRBD1 (6 bases). Germline lookup yields CDR1 LGHNA and CDR2 YSLEER. V lost 0 bases, J lost 2 bases, and 9 bases lay in between. The CDR3 runs to 15 residues. CDR3 region: CASSQEPGATDTQYF. DNA of the CDR3: TGCGCCAGCAGCCAAGAACCAGGGGCCACAGATACGCAGTATTTT.

The chain carries TRBV10-3 and TRBJ2-2, with D possibly TRBD1 on 6 matching bases. The CDR3 sequence is 16 residues long. Germline CDR1 and CDR2: ENHRY and SYGVKD. Trimming cost V 3 bases and J 1 base, with 12 bases left between them. This CDR3 reads CAISDIRGLNTGELFF. DNA for the CDR3: TGTGCCATCAGTGACATTAGGGGGTTGAACACCGGGGAGCTGTTTTTT.

The gene calls are TRBV5-1 and TRBJ1-5; tentatively, D is TRBD1 (5 bases). The length of the CDR3 is 15 residues. V was shortened by 3 bases and J by 0 bases, with 10 bases between the two germline ends. Germline V gives CDR1 SGHRS, CDR2 YFSETQ. This CDR3 is CASSSEGYSNQPQHF. CDR3 nucleotide sequence: TGCGCCAGCAGCTCGGAGGGGTATAGCAATCAGCCCCAGCATTTT.

The chain has TRBV4-3 and TRBJ2-2, with a possible D match to TRBD1 (5 bases). The ends were cut back, 0 bases at V and 2 bases at J, with 10 bases in the middle. Germline assignment: CDR1 LGHNA and CDR2 YSLEER. This CDR3 is 16 amino acids long. The CDR3 region has the DNA TGCGCCAGCAGCCAAGACTGGACACCAAACACCGGGGAGCTGTTTTTT. Translating gives CASSQDWTPNTGELFF.

V usage is TRBV9 and J usage is TRBJ2-1; TRBD1 aligns across 9 bases. J was trimmed by 4 bases and V by 6 bases; bases with no gene match: 8. Germline CDR1 SGDLS, CDR2 YYNGEE. This CDR3 contains 15 residues. CDR3 bases: TGTGCCAGCACCCTTTCGGGACAGGGATACAATGAGCAGTTCTTC. Its protein is CASTLSGQGYNEQFF.

V is TRBV4-1 and J is TRBJ2-7; 13 bases are shared with TRBD2. The CDR3 contains 16 residues. Germline values: CDR1 MGHRA, CDR2 YSYEKL. Trimming removed 0 bases from V and 3 bases from J; junction bases left unmatched: 2. CDR3 DNA: TGCGCCAGCAGCCAAGACGGGACTAGCGGGGTCTACGAGCAGTACTTC. Translating gives CASSQDGTSGVYEQYF.

The chain has TRBV14 and TRBJ1-3; tentative D call: TRBD1 (6 bases). CDR3 length equals 14 residues. Trimming stripped 1 base from V and 4 bases from J, with 8 bases between. Germline V gene sequence: CDR1 SGHDN, CDR2 FVKESK. The CDR3 sequence is CASSQVTGGNTIYF. In DNA, the CDR3 is TGTGCCAGCAGCCAAGTTACAGGGGGAAACACCATATATTTT.